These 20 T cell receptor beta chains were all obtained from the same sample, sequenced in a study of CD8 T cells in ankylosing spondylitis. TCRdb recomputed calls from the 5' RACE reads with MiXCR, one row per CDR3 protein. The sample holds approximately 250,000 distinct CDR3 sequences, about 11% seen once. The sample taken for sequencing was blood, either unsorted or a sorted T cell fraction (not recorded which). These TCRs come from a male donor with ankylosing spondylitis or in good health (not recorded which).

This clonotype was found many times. The CDR3 DNA reads TGTGCCAGCAGTGGCCGGACAGGGGGCACCTACAATGAGCAGTTCTTC. Translated, it gives CASSGRTGGTYNEQFF. The V gene is TRBV6-2 or TRBV6-3, the J gene TRBJ2-1, with 11 bases lining up with TRBD1. The CDR3 length is 16 residues. V trimming: 5 bases; J trimming: 2 bases; junction bases outside the gene matches: 5. CDR1 and CDR2 from the germline V gene are MNHEY and SVGEGT.

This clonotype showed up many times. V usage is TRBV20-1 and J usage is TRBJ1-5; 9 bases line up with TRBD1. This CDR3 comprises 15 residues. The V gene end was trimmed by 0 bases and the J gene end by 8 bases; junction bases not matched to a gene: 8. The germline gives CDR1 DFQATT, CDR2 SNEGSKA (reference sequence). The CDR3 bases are TGCAGTGCTAGAGATCTTGACAGGGGGGCCGAGCCCCAGCATTTT. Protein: CSARDLDRGAEPQHF.

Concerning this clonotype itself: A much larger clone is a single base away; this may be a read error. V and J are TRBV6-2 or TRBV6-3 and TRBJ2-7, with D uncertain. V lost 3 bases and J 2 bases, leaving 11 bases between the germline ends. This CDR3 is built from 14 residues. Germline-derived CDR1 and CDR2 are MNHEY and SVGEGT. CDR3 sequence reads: CASSYGQITYEQYF. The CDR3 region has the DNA TGTGCCAGCAGTTATGGCCAAATCACCTACGAGCAGTACTTC.

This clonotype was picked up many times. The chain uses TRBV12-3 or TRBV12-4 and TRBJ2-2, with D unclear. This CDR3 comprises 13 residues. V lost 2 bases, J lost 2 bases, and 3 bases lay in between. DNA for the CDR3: TGTGCCAGCAGTTTACTTAACACCGGGGAGCTGTTTTTT. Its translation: CASSLLNTGELFF.

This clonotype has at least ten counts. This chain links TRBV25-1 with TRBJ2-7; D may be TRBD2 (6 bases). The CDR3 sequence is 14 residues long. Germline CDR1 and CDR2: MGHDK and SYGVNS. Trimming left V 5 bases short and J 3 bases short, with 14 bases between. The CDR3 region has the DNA TGTGCCAGCAGTACCCGGGACTTCTTCTACGAGCAGTACTTC. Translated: CASSTRDFFYEQYF.

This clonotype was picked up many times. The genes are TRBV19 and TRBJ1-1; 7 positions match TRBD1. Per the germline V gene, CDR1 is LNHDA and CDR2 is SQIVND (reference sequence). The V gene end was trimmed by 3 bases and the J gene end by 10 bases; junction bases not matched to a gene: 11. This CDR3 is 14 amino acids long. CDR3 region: CASSIAQGQIGAFF. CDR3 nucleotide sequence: TGTGCCAGTAGTATCGCACAGGGACAGATTGGAGCTTTCTTT.

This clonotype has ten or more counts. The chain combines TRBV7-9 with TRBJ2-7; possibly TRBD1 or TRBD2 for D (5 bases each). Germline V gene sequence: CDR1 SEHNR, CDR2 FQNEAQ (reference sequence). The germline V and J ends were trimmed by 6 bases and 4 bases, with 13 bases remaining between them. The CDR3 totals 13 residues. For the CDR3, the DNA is TGTGCCAGCAGTTGGGGGAGCGAGTACGAGCAGTACTTC. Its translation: CASSWGSEYEQYF.

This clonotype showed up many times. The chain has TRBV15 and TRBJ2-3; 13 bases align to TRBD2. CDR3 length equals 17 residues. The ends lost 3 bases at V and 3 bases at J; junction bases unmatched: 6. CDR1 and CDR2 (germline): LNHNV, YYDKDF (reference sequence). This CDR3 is CATSSRTSGGRTDTQYF. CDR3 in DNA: TGTGCCACCAGCAGTCGGACTAGCGGGGGCCGAACAGATACGCAGTATTTT.

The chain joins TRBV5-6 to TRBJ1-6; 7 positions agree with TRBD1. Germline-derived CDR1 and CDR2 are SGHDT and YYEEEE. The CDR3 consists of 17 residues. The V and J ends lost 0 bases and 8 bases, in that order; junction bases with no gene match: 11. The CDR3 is CASSLAWEQGVHSPLHF. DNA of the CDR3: TGTGCCAGCAGCTTGGCCTGGGAGCAGGGGGTCCATTCACCCCTCCACTTT.

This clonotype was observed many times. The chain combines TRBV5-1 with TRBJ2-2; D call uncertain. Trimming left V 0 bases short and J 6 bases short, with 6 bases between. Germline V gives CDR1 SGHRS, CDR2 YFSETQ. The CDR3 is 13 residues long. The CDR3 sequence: CASSLARAGELFF. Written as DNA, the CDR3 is TGCGCCAGCAGCTTGGCCCGAGCCGGGGAGCTGTTTTTT.

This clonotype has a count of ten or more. The CDR3: CASSPMGYTEAFF. DNA for the CDR3: TGTGCCAGCAGCCCCATGGGGTACACTGAAGCTTTCTTT. The genes are TRBV5-5 and TRBJ1-1; no firm D call. This CDR3 is 13 amino acids long. V lost 4 bases and J 3 bases, leaving 10 bases between the germline ends. Germline values: CDR1 SGHKS, CDR2 YYEKEE (reference sequence).

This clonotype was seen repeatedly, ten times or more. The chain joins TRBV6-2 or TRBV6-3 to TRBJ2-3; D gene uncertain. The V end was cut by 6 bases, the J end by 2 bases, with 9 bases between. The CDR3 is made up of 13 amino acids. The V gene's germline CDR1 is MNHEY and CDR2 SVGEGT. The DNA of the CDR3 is TGTGCCAGCAGATCCCCTGACACAGATACGCAGTATTTT. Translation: CASRSPDTDTQYF.

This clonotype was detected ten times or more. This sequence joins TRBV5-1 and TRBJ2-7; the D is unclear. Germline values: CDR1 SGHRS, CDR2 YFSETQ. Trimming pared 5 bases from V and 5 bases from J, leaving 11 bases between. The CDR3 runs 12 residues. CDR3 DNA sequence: TGCGCCAGCAGTATGGTGGAAGACGAGCAGTACTTC. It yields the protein CASSMVEDEQYF.

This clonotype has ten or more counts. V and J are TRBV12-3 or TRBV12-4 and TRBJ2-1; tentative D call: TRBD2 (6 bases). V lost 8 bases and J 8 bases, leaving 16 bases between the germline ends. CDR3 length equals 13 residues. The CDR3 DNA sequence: TGTGCCAGCTCCGGGGGACCGCCCGATGAGCAGTTCTTC. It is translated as CASSGGPPDEQFF.

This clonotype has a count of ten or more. CDR3 residues: CAISESKGGERTDTQYF. CDR3 sequence (DNA): TGTGCCATCAGTGAGTCTAAAGGCGGGGAACGCACAGATACGCAGTATTTT. This chain joins TRBV10-3 and TRBJ2-3, with TRBD2 as a possible D gene (6 bases). V lost 0 bases and J lost 1, with 14 bases in between. Germline-derived CDR1 and CDR2 are ENHRY and SYGVKD. This CDR3 contains 17 residues.

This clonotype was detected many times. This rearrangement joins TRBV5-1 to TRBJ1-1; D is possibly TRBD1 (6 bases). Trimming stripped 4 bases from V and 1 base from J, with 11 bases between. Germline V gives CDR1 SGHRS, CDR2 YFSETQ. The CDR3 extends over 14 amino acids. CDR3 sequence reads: CASSLVRGNTEAFF. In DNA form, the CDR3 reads TGCGCCAGCAGCCTGGTCAGGGGGAACACTGAAGCTTTCTTT.

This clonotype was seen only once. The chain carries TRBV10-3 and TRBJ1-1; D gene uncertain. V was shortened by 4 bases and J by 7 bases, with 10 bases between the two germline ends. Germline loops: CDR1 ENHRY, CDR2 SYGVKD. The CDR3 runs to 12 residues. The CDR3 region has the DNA TGTGCCATCAGTGCCCTTTCGGGTGAAGCTTTCTTT. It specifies CAISALSGEAFF.

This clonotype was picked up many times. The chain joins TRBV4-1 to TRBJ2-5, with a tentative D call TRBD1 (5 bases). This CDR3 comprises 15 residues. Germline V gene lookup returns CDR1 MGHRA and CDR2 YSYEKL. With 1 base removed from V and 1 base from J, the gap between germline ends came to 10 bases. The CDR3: CASSQVGPPQETQYF. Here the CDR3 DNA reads TGCGCCAGCAGCCAAGTGGGGCCACCCCAAGAGACCCAGTACTTC.

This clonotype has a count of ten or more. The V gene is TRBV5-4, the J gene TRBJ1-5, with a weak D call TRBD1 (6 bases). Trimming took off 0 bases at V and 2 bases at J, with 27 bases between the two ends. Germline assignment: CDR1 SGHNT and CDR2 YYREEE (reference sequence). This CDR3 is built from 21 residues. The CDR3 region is CASSLVARGRGAGVGNQPQHF. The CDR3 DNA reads TGTGCCAGCAGCTTGGTGGCCAGGGGCCGCGGGGCAGGGGTAGGCAATCAGCCCCAGCATTTT.

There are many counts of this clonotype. For the CDR3, the DNA is TGCGCCAGCAGCCAAGAATCCGTAAGCTACGAGCAGTACTTC. This translates into CASSQESVSYEQYF. This chain uses TRBV4-1 with TRBJ2-7; the D is unclear. This CDR3 is 14 amino acids long. The V gene's germline CDR1 is MGHRA and CDR2 YSYEKL. The V gene lost 0 bases and the J gene lost 3 bases, with 9 bases spanning the gap.